This T cell receptor beta chain originates from a study of T cells in localized non-small cell lung cancer. Regarding the study as a whole: Measurement of T cell clonality placed uninvolved adjacent lung highest, above the level in tumor. Adjacent lung had a median approximately 57 of the 100 largest tumor clones. Greater blood T cell density accompanied longer overall survival. It remains possible that heterogeneity exists, since only one tumor region was sequenced.

This clone was picked up one time. Its antigen is undetermined. Trimming pared 9 bases from V and 4 bases from J, leaving 9 bases between. CDR3 length equals 11 residues. CDR1 ENHRY and CDR2 SYGVKD come from the germline V gene. The assay was immunoSEQ multiplex PCR, and TCRdb's table has in-frame clones only and misses some. The sample shows approximately 29,000 clones, around 90% of them seen only once. The sequence derives from a male donor aged 60 or over with stage I lung adenocarcinoma. Sample: peripheral blood, taken before any cancer treatment. The chain has TRBV10-3 and TRBJ1-1, with no clear D. The CDR3 sequence is CAMHDGTEAFF. CDR3 nucleotides: TGTGCCATGCACGACGGCACTGAAGCTTTCTTT.